This T cell receptor beta chain was captured by sequencing in a study of T cell clonotyping in hematopoietic cell transplantation (dated by TCRdb to the early 2020s). General notes on the study: The study collected some 150 blood samples from 30 to 45 consecutive transplant recipients and their related donors. Recruitment of patients was conducted between 2015 and January 2017, and follow-up was continued until late 2020 or death.

A note on this clone: What this receptor recognizes is not known. No base quality values were provided; no much bigger clone lies one nucleotide off.

Including the terminal cysteine and phenylalanine, the CDR3 comprises 15 residues. Just CDR3 DNA is preserved here, 45 bases in frame from base 1. CDR1 is given as SGHTA and CDR2 as FQGNSA, both from the germline V gene. Between the V and J ends, shortened by 0 bases and 4 bases respectively, the junction contains 9 bases. General findings and caveats noted by the study authors: Inverse Simpson Index values from donors and from recipients before transplant predicted broader TCR repertoire diversity after transplant. The sample size was limited, and CD4 and CD8 repertoire contributions could not be separated because cells were not sorted. Just a small fraction of recipient repertoires overlapped with donor repertoires, and more than 95% appeared de novo at the given depth. After transplant, TCR diversity in recipients dropped, and pathologically expanded clonotypes increased progressively from day 30 to day 180.

TCR beta CDR3 regions were amplified from genomic DNA with the immunoSEQ assay, a bias-controlled multiplex PCR using V- and J-specific primers. A proprietary barcode and Illumina adapter sequences were added to the CDR3 amplicons in a second PCR step. An Illumina MiSeq instrument was used to sequence the CDR3 libraries. From the authors' description of their analysis: Export and quality control were performed with immunoSEQ Analyzer 3.0, and downstream analyses were performed with R Bioconductor and Immunarch. Only productive rearrangements in the normalized downsampled data set were used to calculate repertoire metrics. Clonotypes larger than 5 templates in the normalized cohort were defined as pathologically expanded. The Inverse Simpson Index was used to measure repertoire diversity. To capture all clonotypes, CMV-specificity analyses were performed on the non-normalized data set. Held by TCRdb, this immuneACCESS table contains in-frame sequences only and omits some clones. Under half of the omission traces to an unresolved V gene where checked; the cause of the rest is unknown. D and trimming were read from the DNA, whereas the V and J calls and clone size are those reported in that table. The sample table shows 10,000 to 15,000 clones, and roughly 90% are seen once. The ten largest make up under 0.9% of the sample.

Blood samples for TCR beta sequencing were given by related transplant donors. Using Nuclei Lysis Solution, genomic DNA was extracted from unfractionated peripheral blood mononuclear cells that were either fresh or cryopreserved. This receptor was obtained from a woman aged 50 to 60 in good health. Some clones in this sample may be carry-over from other donors' samples. The sequencing sample was made of peripheral blood mononuclear cells. The rearranged chain carries TRBV7-2 and TRBJ2-2; possibly the D gene is TRBD1, per 5 matching bases. The base sequence is TGTGCCAGCAGCTTAGCAGGGGCCACCACCGGGGAGCTGTTTTTT. This is translated as CASSLAGATTGELFF.